The 28 T cell receptor beta chains reported below all come from one sample, sequenced in a study of T cell clones after liver transplantation. Clones were read by immunoSEQ multiplex PCR, and TCRdb kept only the in-frame ones, dropping some. The table has 68,000 or so clones, roughly 80% seen once; the top ten hold roughly 0.6%. Sequenced material: CD4+ T cells from blood, taken before liver transplant. The receptors originated from a human donor who received a liver transplant.

This chain links TRBV9 with TRBJ2-1; D may be TRBD2 (6 bases). The CDR3 covers 15 residues. The germline V and J ends were trimmed by 0 bases and 4 bases, with 11 bases remaining between them. The germline gives CDR1 SGDLS, CDR2 YYNGEE. The CDR3: CASSVDGRGYNEQFF. CDR3 sequence (DNA): TGTGCCAGCAGCGTAGACGGGCGGGGTTACAATGAGCAGTTCTTC.

The genes are TRBV2 and TRBJ2-1, with TRBD2 matching 11 bases. The CDR3 extends over 14 amino acids. V was clipped by 8 bases and J by 3 bases; unmatched bases: 3. Germline CDR1 reads SNHLY; CDR2 reads FYNNEI. DNA of the CDR3: TGTGCCAGCTTGACTAGCGGGAACTACAATGAGCAGTTCTTC. Protein sequence: CASLTSGNYNEQFF.

This clone appeared a few times. The rearrangement links TRBV19 to TRBJ2-1; no clear D gene. The ends were cut back, 2 bases at V and 6 bases at J, with 17 bases in the middle. Germline loops: CDR1 LNHDA, CDR2 SQIVND (reference sequence). This CDR3 region has 16 residues. Written as DNA, the CDR3 is TGTGCCAGTAGTATACGGGCAGCAACCTATAGCAATGAGCAGTTCTTC. Protein sequence: CASSIRAATYSNEQFF.

The rearrangement links TRBV29-1 to TRBJ1-1, with a tentative D call TRBD1 (6 bases). This CDR3 spans 15 amino acids. V was shortened by 6 bases and J by 1 base, with 18 bases between the two germline ends. Germline assignment: CDR1 SQVTM and CDR2 ANQGSEA. CDR3 DNA: TGCAGCGTCAGGGGCCTTGGGATATGGAACACTGAAGCTTTCTTT. This translates into CSVRGLGIWNTEAFF.

This chain links TRBV28 with TRBJ2-7; 8 bases are a match to TRBD2. Germline V gene lookup returns CDR1 MDHEN and CDR2 SYDVKM. The CDR3 loop spans 15 amino acids. V shed 5 bases and J 2 bases; nucleotides not matched to a gene: 8. The CDR3 reads CASSPSGRVPYEQYF. The CDR3 region has the DNA TGTGCCAGCAGTCCGAGCGGGAGAGTACCCTACGAGCAGTACTTC.

This clone has just one count. The V gene is TRBV2, the J gene TRBJ1-5, with 7 bases that match TRBD1. Germline CDR1 and CDR2: SNHLY and FYNNEI. V trimming: 4 bases; J trimming: 0 bases; junction bases outside the gene matches: 6. This CDR3 contains 16 residues. The CDR3: CASSVGGRISNQPQHF. CDR3 nucleotides: TGTGCCAGCAGTGTAGGGGGCAGGATTAGCAATCAGCCCCAGCATTTT.

This clone is a singleton in its sample. The chain employs TRBV6-4 and TRBJ2-1; the D gene is possibly TRBD2 (6 bases). Germline CDR1 MRHNA, CDR2 SNTAGT. The CDR3 runs 17 residues. V lost 2 bases and J 3 bases, leaving 17 bases between the germline ends. The chain's CDR3 is CASSDLYRGSNYNEQFF. The CDR3 DNA follows: TGTGCCAGCAGTGACCTGTACCGGGGGTCGAACTACAATGAGCAGTTCTTC.

This chain links TRBV11-2 with TRBJ2-1, with D unresolved. Germline V gene sequence: CDR1 SGHAT, CDR2 FQNNGV. This CDR3 has 12 residues. Trimming shortened V by 4 bases and J by 5 bases, and 6 bases separated the two germline ends. CDR3 nucleotide sequence: TGTGCCAGCAGCTCTCAGGACAATGAGCAGTTCTTC. Translated, it gives CASSSQDNEQFF. The full variable domain, with the rest looked up from reference TRBV11-2 and TRBJ2-1, is EAGVAQSPRYKIIEKRQSVAFWCNPISGHATLYWYQQILGQGPKLLIQFQNNGVVDDSQLPKDRFSAERLKGVDSTLKIQPAKLEDSAVYLCASSSQDNEQFFGPGTRLTVL.

The chain employs TRBV15 and TRBJ2-5, with D uncertain. CDR1 LNHNV and CDR2 YYDKDF come from the germline V gene (reference sequence). The CDR3 has 13 amino acids. V was trimmed by 5 bases and J by 7 bases, leaving 14 bases between them. As DNA, the CDR3 is TGTGCCACCAGCCAAGGTCTTCTTGGGACCCAGTACTTC. This codes for CATSQGLLGTQYF. Using reference TRBV15 and TRBJ2-5 for the parts outside the CDR3, the full variable domain is DAMVIQNPRYQVTQFGKPVTLSCSQTLNHNVMYWYQQKSSQAPKLLFHYYDKDFNNEADTPDNFQSRRPNTSFCFLDIRSPGLGDTAMYLCATSQGLLGTQYFGPGTRLLVL.

The chain links TRBV5-1 to TRBJ2-1; D is possibly TRBD2 (5 bases). CDR3 length: 14 amino acids. V lost 1 base and J 11 bases, leaving 16 bases between the germline ends. CDR1 and CDR2 (germline): SGHRS, YFSETQ. The CDR3 loop reads CASSLYSSGVQQFF. CDR3 nucleotides: TGCGCCAGCAGCTTGTATTCCTCCGGGGTCCAGCAGTTCTTC.

V is TRBV11-2 and J is TRBJ1-2, with 9 bases lining up with TRBD1. Germline CDR1 SGHAT, CDR2 FQNNGV. J gave up 4 bases and V 1 base, and 7 bases lay outside the gene matches. This CDR3 has 16 amino acids. The CDR3 region is CASSLAKTGGPYGYTF. The CDR3 DNA sequence: TGTGCCAGCAGCTTAGCAAAGACAGGGGGGCCCTATGGCTACACCTTC. Filled out from reference TRBV11-2 and TRBJ1-2, the complete variable domain reads EAGVAQSPRYKIIEKRQSVAFWCNPISGHATLYWYQQILGQGPKLLIQFQNNGVVDDSQLPKDRFSAERLKGVDSTLKIQPAKLEDSAVYLCASSLAKTGGPYGYTFGSGTRLTVV.

This clone occurred a few times. The V gene is TRBV11-2, the J gene TRBJ2-7; TRBD1 matches 8 bases. Germline V gene lookup returns CDR1 SGHAT and CDR2 FQNNGV. The CDR3 covers 14 residues. After removal of 1 base from V and 2 bases from J, the junction contained 1 base not matched to a gene. The CDR3 DNA follows: TGTGCCAGCAGCTTAGCAGGGGGCCCCTACGAGCAGTACTTC. Its protein is CASSLAGGPYEQYF.

This rearrangement joins TRBV27 to TRBJ2-7; D not certain. The CDR3 sequence is 12 residues long. Between the trimmed V and J ends, which lost 4 bases and 6 bases, there was a span of 10 bases. The V gene's germline CDR1 is MNHEY and CDR2 SMNVEV (reference sequence). CDR3 region: CASSSNTVEQYF. In nucleotides, the CDR3 is TGTGCCAGCAGTTCAAATACCGTCGAGCAGTACTTC.

The chain employs TRBV13 and TRBJ2-4; D may be TRBD1 (6 bases). Germline V gene lookup returns CDR1 PRHDT and CDR2 FYEKMQ (reference sequence). With 3 bases removed from V and 8 bases from J, the gap between germline ends came to 17 bases. The CDR3 totals 15 residues. The CDR3 DNA follows: TGTGCCAGCAGCTTGATAAACAGGGAGACGGACATTCAGTACTTC. Protein product: CASSLINRETDIQYF.

The CDR3 bases are TGTGCCAGCAGTAGCAGGGAGGATCAGCCCCAGCATTTT. Translating it yields CASSSREDQPQHF. The chain employs TRBV6-5 and TRBJ1-5, with D possibly being TRBD1 (5 bases). V was clipped by 5 bases and J by 5 bases, with 10 bases between them. CDR3 size: 13 residues. Looked up from germline, CDR1 is MNHEY and CDR2 is SVGAGI.

The V call is TRBV1, the J call TRBJ1-1; the table calls TRBD1, which could not be checked here. TRBV1 has pseudogene status. This CDR3 has 13 amino acids. For the CDR3, the DNA is TGCACCAGCAGCCAACAATTGAACACTGAAGCTTTCTTT. Translating gives CTSSQQLNTEAFF.

CDR3 loop: CASSLDLTDEQFF. The CDR3 bases are TGTGCCAGCAGCTTAGATCTTACCGATGAGCAGTTCTTC. The rearrangement links TRBV11-2 to TRBJ2-1, with D unclear. The V gene lost 0 bases and the J gene lost 8 bases, with 8 bases spanning the gap. The CDR3 is 13 residues long. CDR1 and CDR2 (germline): SGHAT, FQNNGV.

The chain couples TRBV7-2 to TRBJ2-3; D gene unclear. CDR1 is SGHTA, CDR2 FQGNSA, per germline. Trimming cost V 5 bases and J 3 bases, with 12 bases left between them. The CDR3 consists of 14 residues. The CDR3 spells CASSPTMGTDTQYF. The CDR3 nucleotides read TGTGCCAGCAGCCCTACTATGGGGACAGATACGCAGTATTTT.

This clone was recorded once. The chain uses TRBV14 and TRBJ2-2, with 9 bases aligning to TRBD1. The CDR3 has 14 residues. The J segment lost 9 bases and the V segment lost 2 bases, leaving 4 bases of the junction unmatched. In germline, CDR1 is SGHDN, CDR2 FVKESK. As DNA, the CDR3 is TGTGCCAGCAGCCAAAAACAGGGGGCCCGGGAGCTGTTTTTT. Translation gives CASSQKQGARELFF. The whole variable domain, remainder taken from reference TRBV14 and TRBJ2-2, is EAGVTQFPSHSVIEKGQTVTLRCDPISGHDNLYWYRRVMGKEIKFLLHFVKESKQDESGMPNNRFLAERTGGTYSTLKVQPAELEDSGVYFCASSQKQGARELFFGEGSRLTVL.

This clone was picked up a small number of times. The genes are TRBV28 and TRBJ1-3; D may be TRBD1 (5 bases). V lost 11 bases and J lost 2, with 13 bases in between. CDR1 and CDR2 from the germline V gene are MDHEN and SYDVKM. The CDR3 covers 13 residues. This CDR3 is CAAGGAAGNTIYF. The CDR3, as DNA: TGTGCCGCCGGCGGGGCGGCTGGAAACACCATATATTTT.

The rearrangement joins TRBV7-9 to TRBJ1-1, with a weak D call TRBD1 (5 bases). This CDR3 region has 13 residues. V was clipped by 2 bases and J by 4 bases, with 8 bases between them. Germline V lookup: CDR1 SEHNR, CDR2 FQNEAQ (reference sequence). The DNA of the CDR3 is TGTGCCAGCAGCTTACAGGGAAGCACTGAAGCTTTCTTT. It codes for CASSLQGSTEAFF. Full variable domain (missing parts from reference TRBV7-9 and TRBJ1-1): DTGVSQNPRHKITKRGQNVTFRCDPISEHNRLYWYRQTLGQGPEFLTYFQNEAQLEKSRLLSDRFSAERPKGSFSTLEIQRTEQGDSAMYLCASSLQGSTEAFFGQGTRLTVV.

The rearrangement joins TRBV18 to TRBJ2-2, with a weak D call TRBD1 (6 bases). CDR3 length: 15 residues. Trimming pared 0 bases from V and 5 bases from J, leaving 10 bases between. The V gene's germline CDR1 is KGHSH and CDR2 LQKENI. The CDR3 sequence is CASSPPTGVTGELFF. The CDR3, as DNA: TGTGCCAGCTCACCACCGACAGGTGTGACCGGGGAGCTGTTTTTT.

This clone was observed a single time. This chain links TRBV29-1 with TRBJ2-3; D is perhaps TRBD2 (6 bases). Trimming left V 3 bases short and J 3 bases short, with 10 bases between. This CDR3 region has 13 residues. CDR1 SQVTM and CDR2 ANQGSEA come from the germline V gene. CDR3 residues: CSVDGGGTDTQYF. The CDR3 DNA reads TGCAGCGTTGACGGGGGTGGTACAGATACGCAGTATTTT.

This chain joins TRBV18 and TRBJ2-2, with D possibly being TRBD1 (6 bases). CDR3 length equals 15 residues. Trimming removed 3 bases at V and 1 base at J, with 9 bases between. Germline V CDR1 and CDR2: KGHSH, LQKENI. CDR3 region: CASSPPGQNTGELFF. The CDR3, as DNA: TGTGCCAGCTCACCCCCGGGACAGAACACCGGGGAGCTGTTTTTT.

This chain joins TRBV5-6 and TRBJ1-1; D is unclear. Trimming took 2 bases from V and 1 from J, leaving 15 bases between them. The CDR3 covers 16 residues. CDR1 is SGHDT and CDR2 is YYEEEE in the germline V gene. The CDR3 nucleotides are TGTGCCAGCAGCTTCAGGCGGCTACGGAGGAACACTGAAGCTTTCTTT. Translation gives CASSFRRLRRNTEAFF.

The chain has TRBV27 and TRBJ2-7; tentatively, D is TRBD1 or TRBD2 (5 bases each). Germline V gene data show CDR1 as MNHEY and CDR2 as SMNVEV (reference sequence). Trimming removed 5 bases from V and 6 bases from J, with 20 bases in between. This CDR3 has 15 residues. The CDR3 DNA is TGTGCCAGCAGTACCCCAAAGGGGAGTCTTGGCGAGCAGTACTTC. Protein product: CASSTPKGSLGEQYF.

The chain uses TRBV7-3 and TRBJ2-2, with TRBD2 matching over 8 bases. This CDR3 is 17 amino acids long. With V trimmed by 6 bases and J by 4 bases, 13 bases remained unmatched. The germline V gene has CDR1 SGHTA and CDR2 FQGTGA. The CDR3 DNA reads as TGTGCCAGCAGTTCCCCGGGAGGGATTCGAGGCACCGGGGAGCTGTTTTTT. Translated, it gives CASSSPGGIRGTGELFF.

This clone came up a few times. V is TRBV18 and J is TRBJ2-3; 9 nucleotides agree with TRBD1. The CDR3 is made up of 16 amino acids. V was clipped by 4 bases and J by 1 base; unmatched bases: 6. The germline CDR1 and CDR2 sequences are KGHSH and LQKENI. In nucleotides, the CDR3 is TGTGCCAGCTCACAGGGACAGGGAGAAGGCACAGATACGCAGTATTTT. This sequence encodes CASSQGQGEGTDTQYF.